The 9 T cell receptor beta chains below all came from one sample that was sequenced in a study of lymphopenia after photon versus proton radiotherapy. Assay: immunoSEQ multiplex PCR; the TCRdb copy retains only in-frame clones and omits some. This table holds approximately 70,000 clones, 87% found once. The sample was peripheral blood, taken from a patient treated with proton-based radiotherapy. Every receptor here comes from a man older than 75 with esophageal cancer.

The chain combines TRBV9 with TRBJ2-3; a weak D match, TRBD1 (6 bases). Looked up from germline, CDR1 is SGDLS and CDR2 is YYNGEE. V dropped 4 bases and J dropped 1 base, with 16 bases sitting between them. The CDR3 contains 16 residues. The CDR3, as DNA: TGTGCCAGCAGCCCCTACCGACAGGCGGGCACAGATACGCAGTATTTT. The encoded protein is CASSPYRQAGTDTQYF.

This sequence joins TRBV5-1 and TRBJ1-4; TRBD1 might be the D (6 bases). The V gene's germline CDR1 is SGHRS and CDR2 YFSETQ. The ends were cut back, 0 bases at V and 4 bases at J, with 10 bases in the middle. This CDR3 is 15 amino acids long. The CDR3 bases are TGCGCCAGCAGCTTGGAAGGGGGTATTAATGAAAAACTGTTTTTT. Its translation: CASSLEGGINEKLFF. The variable domain in full, with the rest retrieved from reference TRBV5-1 and TRBJ1-4, is KAGVTQTPRYLIKTRGQQVTLSCSPISGHRSVSWYQQTPGQGLQFLFEYFSETQRNKGNFPGRFSGRQFSNSRSEMNVSTLELGDSALYLCASSLEGGINEKLFFGSGTQLSVL.

The rearrangement uses TRBV18 and TRBJ2-5; 9 bases line up with TRBD1. The J call may be incorrect, as the DNA end agrees better with TRBJ2-7. The V gene's germline CDR1 is KGHSH and CDR2 LQKENI. There are 16 residues in the CDR3. CDR3 in DNA: TGTGCCAGCTCACTCTCTGGACAGGGGACTACCTACGAGCAGTACTTC. It codes for CASSLSGQGTTYEQYF.

Details on this clone: A junction boundary mismatches the germline segment, possibly from a read error. The chain employs TRBV7-7 and TRBJ2-7, with TRBD1 identical over 10 bases. The germline V gene has CDR1 SSHAT and CDR2 FNYEAQ (reference sequence). The CDR3 is 14 amino acids. The CDR3 DNA is TGTGCTAGCAGCCCCTGGGACAGGGGTACCGAGCAGTACTTC. Translation: CASSPWDRGTEQYF.

The DNA of the CDR3 is TGCGCCAGCAGCCTAAGACTGGACAATGAGCAGTTCTTC. It is translated as CASSLRLDNEQFF. The chain carries TRBV4-3 and TRBJ2-1; D is unresolved. Germline lookup yields CDR1 LGHNA and CDR2 YSLEER. This CDR3 spans 13 amino acids. The V end was cut by 4 bases, the J end by 5 bases, with 9 bases between.

The chain recombines TRBV5-1 with TRBJ2-1; 8 positions agree with TRBD1. Germline trimming cut 10 bases from V and 10 bases from J; bases unmatched to any gene: 16. The CDR3 has 14 residues. Germline V gene data show CDR1 as SGHRS and CDR2 as YFSETQ. The CDR3 sequence: CASTAGTGIWEQFF. The CDR3 nucleotides are TGCGCCTCCACCGCTGGGACAGGCATCTGGGAGCAGTTCTTC.

This clone has a handful of counts. The chain recombines TRBV30 with TRBJ2-3, with 7 positions matching TRBD1. Unmatched junction bases numbered 12, after V lost 2 bases and J lost 1 base. From germline, CDR1 is GTSNPN and CDR2 SVGIG (reference sequence). This CDR3 contains 17 residues. CDR3 loop: CAWSILPTGRGTDTQYF. CDR3 nucleotide sequence: TGTGCCTGGAGTATTCTTCCGACAGGGCGGGGCACAGATACGCAGTATTTT. Full variable domain (rest looked up from reference TRBV30 and TRBJ2-3): SQTIHQWPATLVQPVGSPLSLECTVEGTSNPNLYWYRQAAGRGLQLLFYSVGIGQISSEVPQNLSASRPQDRQFILSSKKLLLSDSGFYLCAWSILPTGRGTDTQYFGPGTRLTVL.

This sequence joins TRBV6-5 and TRBJ2-2; D unclear. The CDR3 contains 13 residues. Germline assignment: CDR1 MNHEY and CDR2 SVGAGI. V was clipped by 6 bases and J by 0 bases, with 5 bases between them. The CDR3 here is CASSRPNTGELFF. DNA of the CDR3: TGTGCCAGCAGCCGACCGAACACCGGGGAGCTGTTTTTT.

The chain combines TRBV7-2 with TRBJ2-2; D unresolved. The CDR3 totals 12 residues. The V and J ends lost 2 bases and 3 bases respectively, with 1 base between them. CDR1 is SGHTA and CDR2 is FQGNSA in the germline V gene. CDR3 region: CASSLYTGELFF. CDR3 sequence (DNA): TGTGCCAGCAGCTTATACACCGGGGAGCTGTTTTTT.